A selection of T cell receptor beta chains follows, all from one sample in a study of blood T cell repertoires in COVID-19. Clones were read by immunoSEQ multiplex PCR, and TCRdb kept only the in-frame ones, dropping some. This table holds 150,000 to 200,000 clones, 70% to 90% found once. The sample comprised peripheral blood. The receptors originated from a man in his 60s with acute or convalescent COVID-19. The CDR3 runs from the conserved cysteine through the conserved F or W. Fields, in order: J gene, V gene, CDR3 protein.

J: TRBJ2-3; V: TRBV7-8; CDR3: CASSSRDRGTDTQYF
J: TRBJ2-3; V: TRBV11-2; CDR3: CASSLTGSADTQYF
J: TRBJ2-4; V: TRBV13; CDR3: CASSSSEVGWLDIQYF
J: TRBJ1-2; V: TRBV7-9; CDR3: CASSTLDRGGYTF
J: TRBJ1-6; V: TRBV11-2; CDR3: CASSQDRGSPLHF
J: TRBJ1-1; V: TRBV18; CDR3: CASSPTGLNTEAFF
J: TRBJ1-2; V: TRBV14; CDR3: CASSRDTGSGGYTF
J: TRBJ1-3; V: TRBV2; CDR3: CASSAEVFGNTIYF
J: TRBJ2-1; V: TRBV19; CDR3: CASSLNSYSGEQFF
J: TRBJ1-5; V: TRBV5-5; CDR3: CASSLDGLFNQPQHF
J: TRBJ2-7; V: TRBV27; CDR3: CATAGLAGEQYF
J: TRBJ2-7; V: TRBV25-1; CDR3: CASSERSYEQYF
J: TRBJ2-1; V: TRBV19; CDR3: CATTTSGSRNEQFF
J: TRBJ2-2; V: TRBV24-1; CDR3: CATSARQGMNTGELFF
J: TRBJ1-2; V: TRBV27; CDR3: CASRAERQEPTNYGYTF
J: TRBJ1-5; V: TRBV7-6; CDR3: CASSLRSNQPQHF
J: TRBJ2-7; V: TRBV25-1; CDR3: CASSEQYEQYF
J: TRBJ2-3; V: TRBV7-9; CDR3: CASSRGGDTQYF
J: TRBJ1-2; V: TRBV25-1; CDR3: CATLGGTGGMGYTF
J: TRBJ2-7; V: TRBV29-1; CDR3: CSVGGVNYEQYF
J: TRBJ2-2; V: TRBV29-1; CDR3: CSVDRQGNTGELFF
J: TRBJ1-1; V: TRBV27; CDR3: CASSPGFMNTEAFF
J: TRBJ2-3; V: TRBV5-1; CDR3: CASSLGTGSDTQYF
J: TRBJ2-1; V: TRBV2; CDR3: CASKRDWDANEQFF
J: TRBJ2-3; V: TRBV7-9; CDR3: CASSGGSGRWSQDTQYF
J: TRBJ1-1; V: TRBV30; CDR3: CAWSFMYTEAFF
J: TRBJ1-4; V: TRBV4-3; CDR3: CASSQRGLGVEKLFF